This T cell receptor (beta chain) was recorded in a study of shared clonotypes between healthy human individuals. Unsorted samples relied on about 100 million PBMCs, which served as the source of genomic DNA. TCRdb keeps only in-frame clones here, not all; method: immunoSEQ multiplex PCR. The table records 450,000 to 500,000 clones, over 60% of them present only once. CDR3 length: 15 residues. The V gene's germline CDR1 is LNHNV and CDR2 YYDKDF (reference sequence). With 5 bases removed from V and 4 bases from J, the gap between germline ends came to 14 bases. The sequencing sample was made of PBMCs. The V call is TRBV15, the J call TRBJ1-4; no reliable D call. This clonotype originated in a woman in her thirties or forties in good health. Some clones in this sample may be carry-over from other donors' samples. CDR3 residues: CATSPPGVRNEKLFF. DNA for the CDR3: TGTGCCACCAGCCCACCGGGAGTCCGTAATGAAAAACTGTTTTTT.